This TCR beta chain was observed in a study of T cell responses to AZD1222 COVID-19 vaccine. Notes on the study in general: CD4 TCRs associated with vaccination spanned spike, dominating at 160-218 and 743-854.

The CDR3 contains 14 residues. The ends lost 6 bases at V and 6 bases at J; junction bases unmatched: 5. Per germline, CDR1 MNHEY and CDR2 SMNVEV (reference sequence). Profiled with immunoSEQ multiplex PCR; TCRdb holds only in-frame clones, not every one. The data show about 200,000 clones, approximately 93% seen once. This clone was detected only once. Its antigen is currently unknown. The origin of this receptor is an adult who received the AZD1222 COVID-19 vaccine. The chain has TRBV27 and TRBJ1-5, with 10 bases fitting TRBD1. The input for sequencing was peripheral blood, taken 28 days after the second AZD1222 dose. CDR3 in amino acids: CASSQTGGLQPQHF. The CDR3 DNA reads TGTGCCAGCAGCCAGACAGGGGGCCTTCAGCCCCAGCATTTT.